What follows describes a single T cell receptor beta chain. CDR3 length equals 15 residues. V shed 4 bases and J shed 1 base, with 11 bases lying between them. Germline CDR1 reads SGHVS; CDR2 reads FQNEAQ. Data came from immunoSEQ multiplex PCR; TCRdb stores just in-frame clones and leaves some out. The data show 180,000 or so clones, roughly 94% seen once. Pooling covered second doses at about 4 or about 12 weeks. These data are taken from a study of T cell responses to AZD1222 COVID-19 vaccine. The chain employs TRBV7-8 and TRBJ2-4, with D perhaps matching TRBD1 (6 bases). The sequences come from peripheral blood, collected 28 days after the second AZD1222 dose. The clonotype was recovered from an adult who received the AZD1222 COVID-19 vaccine. The CDR3 sequence: CASSSDRWAKNIQYF. CDR3 in DNA: TGTGCCAGCAGCTCGGACAGATGGGCCAAAAACATTCAGTACTTC.